One and the same sample provided the 16 T cell receptor beta chains below, sequenced in a study of cytomegalovirus exposure and HLA in healthy donors. A multiplex PCR was run with 60 Vbeta primers and 13 Jbeta primers. Assay: immunoSEQ multiplex PCR; the TCRdb copy retains only in-frame clones and omits some. The sample shows about 170,000 clones, 85% of them seen only once. The sample comprised PBMCs. The receptors here all came from a boy aged 2-9 years in good health and CMV-seronegative.

The chain joins TRBV19 to TRBJ1-5; no clear D. Germline CDR1 reads LNHDA; CDR2 reads SQIVND (reference sequence). The V gene lost 7 bases and the J gene lost 7 bases, with 14 bases spanning the gap. The CDR3 is 13 residues long. The CDR3 bases are TGTGCCAGTACCCCAACCCCGGGACAGCCCCAGCATTTT. As protein: CASTPTPGQPQHF.

The J gene is TRBJ1-4, the V gene TRBV5-1, with a tentative D call TRBD1 (6 bases). This CDR3 contains 15 residues. V was cut by 5 bases and J by 5 bases, with 16 bases left in between. Germline assignment: CDR1 SGHRS and CDR2 YFSETQ. Here the CDR3 DNA reads TGCGCCAGCAGATCCCAAAGGGGGACCAATGAAAAACTGTTTTTT. Translating it yields CASRSQRGTNEKLFF.

The rearrangement uses TRBV7-6 and TRBJ2-5, with D perhaps TRBD2 (6 bases). This CDR3 is built from 15 residues. With 3 bases removed from V and 1 base from J, the gap between germline ends came to 12 bases. The germline V gene has CDR1 SGHVS and CDR2 FNYEAQ. The CDR3 bases are TGTGCCAGCAGCTTCGGGGGAGTCCTCCAAGAGACCCAGTACTTC. Protein sequence: CASSFGGVLQETQYF. The variable domain in full, with the rest retrieved from reference TRBV7-6 and TRBJ2-5, is GAGVSQSPRYKVTKRGQDVALRCDPISGHVSLYWYRQALGQGPEFLTYFNYEAQQDKSGLPNDRFSAERPEGSISTLTIQRTEQRDSAMYRCASSFGGVLQETQYFGPGTRLLVL.

The rearrangement links TRBV7-2 to TRBJ2-7; weak D call: TRBD1 (5 bases). CDR3 size: 17 residues. Trimming removed 1 base from V and 9 bases from J, with 25 bases in between. CDR1 SGHTA and CDR2 FQGNSA come from the germline V gene. The CDR3 nucleotides are TGTGCCAGCAGCTTAGGGCAGGGCCCCACAACACTTACGAGGCAGTACGTC. Translating it yields CASSLGQGPTTLTRQYV.

This clone was seen more than once but under ten times. V usage is TRBV2 and J usage is TRBJ2-1, with D maybe TRBD2 (5 bases). V shed 5 bases and J shed 6 bases, with 23 bases lying between them. Germline CDR1 reads SNHLY; CDR2 reads FYNNEI. The CDR3 spans 17 residues. The CDR3 coding sequence is TGTGCCAGCAGTTTTAATCGGGGATTCGAGAAGAGCAATGAGCAGTTCTTC. Amino acids: CASSFNRGFEKSNEQFF.

The genes are TRBV6-6 and TRBJ1-6; possible D gene TRBD1, 5 bases. The ends were cut back, 3 bases at V and 9 bases at J, with 15 bases in the middle. The CDR3 covers 15 residues. Per the germline V gene, CDR1 is MNHNY and CDR2 is SVGAGI (reference sequence). Here the CDR3 DNA reads TGTGCCAGCAGTTATTTGGGCAGGGAGGGTTCACCCCTCCACTTT. Translating it yields CASSYLGREGSPLHF.

J is TRBJ2-2 and V is TRBV7-9, with TRBD2 matching 7 bases. Germline V gives CDR1 SEHNR, CDR2 FQNEAQ (reference sequence). V lost 7 bases and J lost 7; bases outside the gene matches: 12. The CDR3 loop spans 15 amino acids. The CDR3 region is CASTATGEGHGELFF. Written as DNA, the CDR3 is TGTGCCAGCACCGCAACGGGGGAGGGTCACGGGGAGCTGTTTTTT.

The chain combines TRBV23-1 with TRBJ1-3, with TRBD1 matching 9 bases. TRBV23-1 is identified as an open reading frame with a role that is uncertain. The V segment lost 4 bases and the J segment 0 bases; nucleotides outside the gene matches: 4. The CDR3 is 16 residues long. The CDR3 reads CASSPPTGGSGNTIYF. CDR3 nucleotides: TGCGCCAGCAGTCCCCCGACAGGGGGCTCTGGAAACACCATATATTTT.

The rearrangement links TRBV7-8 to TRBJ2-3, with 7 bases matching TRBD2. CDR3 size: 16 residues. After removal of 5 bases from V and 3 bases from J, the junction contained 11 bases not matched to a gene. Germline values: CDR1 SGHVS, CDR2 FQNEAQ. The CDR3 reads CASSPFGRESTDTQYF. The CDR3 nucleotides are TGTGCCAGCAGCCCCTTTGGGCGGGAGAGTACAGATACGCAGTATTTT. Full variable domain (outside the CDR3, taken from reference TRBV7-8 and TRBJ2-3): GAGVSQSPRYKVAKRGQDVALRCDPISGHVSLFWYQQALGQGPEFLTYFQNEAQLDKSGLPSDRFFAERPEGSVSTLKIQRTQQEDSAVYLCASSPFGRESTDTQYFGPGTRLTVL.

The rearrangement uses TRBV5-1 and TRBJ2-1; 7 nucleotides match TRBD1. Looked up from germline, CDR1 is SGHRS and CDR2 is YFSETQ. This CDR3 is built from 14 residues. V shed 1 base, J shed 7 bases, and the junction held 5 bases outside the gene matches. The CDR3 DNA follows: TGCGCCAGCAGCTTGTTGACAGGGTGGAATGAGCAGTTCTTC. This codes for CASSLLTGWNEQFF.

This clone was seen just once. V gene TRBV19 combines with J gene TRBJ2-5; TRBD2 matches 14 bases. The CDR3 is 17 residues long. With V trimmed by 5 bases and J by 5 bases, 10 bases remained unmatched. Germline-derived CDR1 and CDR2 are LNHDA and SQIVND (reference sequence). The CDR3, as DNA: TGTGCCAGTAGTCCGAGACTAGCGGGGGGGCCCTGGGAGACCCAGTACTTC. Encoded protein: CASSPRLAGGPWETQYF.

This clone showed up just a few times. The chain is built from TRBV6-4 and TRBJ2-6; maybe TRBD1 (5 bases). The CDR3 extends over 16 amino acids. Between the trimmed V and J ends, which lost 0 bases and 0 bases, there was a span of 6 bases. The V gene's germline CDR1 is MRHNA and CDR2 SNTAGT. The DNA for the CDR3 is TGTGCCAGCAGTGACTCAGGGGTCTCTGGGGCCAACGTCCTGACTTTC. Its translation: CASSDSGVSGANVLTF.

The chain uses TRBV19 and TRBJ2-7; weak D call: TRBD1 (5 bases). The V and J ends lost 5 bases and 2 bases respectively, with 7 bases between them. Germline CDR1 and CDR2: LNHDA and SQIVND (reference sequence). The CDR3 is 12 residues long. The CDR3: CASSADTYEQYF. CDR3 in DNA: TGTGCCAGTAGTGCGGACACCTACGAGCAGTACTTC.

A remark on this clone: The identical CDR3 is also encoded by other nucleotide sequences in the sample. This chain links TRBV19 with TRBJ2-7; possible D gene TRBD2, 6 bases. This CDR3 region has 13 residues. Trimming removed 6 bases from V and 0 bases from J, with 9 bases in between. Germline CDR1 LNHDA, CDR2 SQIVND (reference sequence). CDR3 sequence reads: CASSPGLSYEQYF. The CDR3 DNA reads as TGTGCCAGTAGCCCGGGACTCTCCTACGAGCAGTACTTC.

This chain uses TRBV27 with TRBJ2-7, with a tentative D call TRBD1 (5 bases). The CDR3 length is 14 residues. With 4 bases removed from V and 2 bases from J, the gap between germline ends came to 12 bases. From germline, CDR1 is MNHEY and CDR2 SMNVEV (reference sequence). DNA for the CDR3: TGTGCCAGCAGTTCCCGGACAAACACCTACGAGCAGTACTTC. The encoded protein is CASSSRTNTYEQYF.

The chain has TRBV7-3 and TRBJ2-5, with 7 bases identical to TRBD1. This CDR3 spans 15 amino acids. V lost 5 bases, J lost 4 bases, and 10 bases stayed unmatched. Germline CDR1 SGHTA, CDR2 FQGTGA. CDR3 residues: CASSHNSGGTETQYF. The CDR3 coding sequence is TGTGCCAGCAGCCATAATTCAGGGGGTACAGAGACCCAGTACTTC.